This entry lists 29 T cell receptor beta chains sequenced from one sample in a study of PD-1 blockade in classical Hodgkin lymphoma. Produced via immunoSEQ multiplex PCR; TCRdb's table is partial and in-frame only. Altogether about 35,000 clones are present, 80% to 95% being singletons, with the ten largest covering around 0.25%. In every patient, relapse followed autologous stem cell transplantation, while exposure to brentuximab vedotin differed. Researchers used magnetic negative selection to pull out pure CD4+ T cells from thawed PBMCs. Here the sequenced sample was CD4+ T cells from blood, taken at baseline. Receptors originate from a human donor with classical Hodgkin lymphoma.

V and J are TRBV5-1 and TRBJ2-3; 9 nucleotides agree with TRBD1. Unmatched junction bases numbered 16, after V lost 4 bases and J lost 4 bases. CDR1 is SGHRS and CDR2 is YFSETQ in the germline V gene. The CDR3 extends over 18 amino acids. CDR3 nucleotides: TGCGCCAGCAGCCCCTTGGGACAGGGAGTTCCCCTCGCAGATACGCAGTATTTT. It codes for CASSPLGQGVPLADTQYF.

The chain uses TRBV7-9 and TRBJ1-5; TRBD1 is a possible D gene (6 bases). CDR3 length: 17 residues. Trimming stripped 5 bases from V and 7 bases from J, with 24 bases between. Looked up from germline, CDR1 is SEHNR and CDR2 is FQNEAQ (reference sequence). CDR3 protein: CASSKWGGASPGQPQHF. CDR3 nucleotides: TGTGCCAGCAGCAAATGGGGGGGGGCGTCTCCCGGCCAGCCCCAGCATTTT.

The gene calls are TRBV19 and TRBJ2-4, with D tentatively TRBD2 (6 bases). The germline V gene has CDR1 LNHDA and CDR2 SQIVND (reference sequence). With 8 bases removed from V and 9 bases from J, the gap between germline ends came to 11 bases. The CDR3 spans 11 residues. The CDR3, as DNA: TGTGCCAGTGACGGGGGTGGCATTCAGTACTTC. Encoded protein: CASDGGGIQYF.

This sequence joins TRBV19 and TRBJ2-6, with a possible D match to TRBD1 (6 bases). Per germline, CDR1 LNHDA and CDR2 SQIVND (reference sequence). This CDR3 region has 17 residues. The ends were cut back, 5 bases at V and 0 bases at J, with 14 bases in the middle. Written as DNA, the CDR3 is TGTGCCAGTAGTTTTTTACAGGGTCCCTCTGGGGCCAACGTCCTGACTTTC. Encoded protein: CASSFLQGPSGANVLTF.

The rearrangement links TRBV5-5 to TRBJ2-2; D is undetermined. This CDR3 spans 15 amino acids. Germline CDR1 is SGHKS and CDR2 is YYEKEE (reference sequence). The V end lost 5 bases, the J end lost 0 bases, and 11 bases lay between the germline ends. The CDR3 loop is CASRGQITNTGELFF. In DNA form, the CDR3 reads TGTGCCAGCAGAGGGCAGATCACGAACACCGGGGAGCTGTTTTTT.

This rearrangement joins TRBV7-8 to TRBJ1-2; 7 bases line up with TRBD1. This CDR3 region has 16 residues. The germline V gene has CDR1 SGHVS and CDR2 FQNEAQ. With V trimmed by 1 base and J by 7 bases, 12 bases remained unmatched. In nucleotides, the CDR3 is TGTGCCAGCAGCTTAGAACTCGACAGGGTTGATGGTGGCTACACCTTC. It encodes CASSLELDRVDGGYTF.

The chain has TRBV6-7 and TRBJ1-2; no definite D call. TRBV6-7 counts as an open reading frame of uncertain function. The V gene lost 0 bases and the J gene lost 5 bases, with 10 bases spanning the gap. This CDR3 is built from 14 residues. The CDR3 loop is CASSYSKGPYGYTF. The CDR3 coding sequence is TGTGCCAGCAGTTACTCGAAAGGGCCTTATGGCTACACCTTC.

This sequence joins TRBV6-6 and TRBJ1-1; 8 bases are shared with TRBD1. Losses at the gene ends were 6 bases for V and 7 bases for J; bases not matched to a gene: 10. Germline CDR1 is MNHNY and CDR2 is SVGAGI (reference sequence). This CDR3 has 14 residues. CDR3 protein: CASSTRDRRNEAFF. The CDR3 DNA reads TGTGCCAGCAGCACCCGGGACAGGCGGAATGAAGCTTTCTTT.

The V gene is TRBV28, the J gene TRBJ2-7; 7 bases map to TRBD1. The V and J ends lost 6 bases and 0 bases, in that order; junction bases with no gene match: 5. The CDR3 totals 14 residues. In germline, CDR1 is MDHEN, CDR2 SYDVKM. For the CDR3, the DNA is TGTGCCAGCAGCACTACAGGGGACTCCTACGAGCAGTACTTC. Translating gives CASSTTGDSYEQYF.

This rearrangement joins TRBV11-2 to TRBJ2-3; 11 bases line up with TRBD2. Germline V gene sequence: CDR1 SGHAT, CDR2 FQNNGV. Trimming at V came to 6 bases and at J to 0 bases, leaving 11 bases not matched to a gene. The CDR3 is 18 residues long. CDR3 DNA: TGTGCCAGCAGTTTTAATCTGCGGACTAGCGGGAGCACAGATACGCAGTATTTT. Translation: CASSFNLRTSGSTDTQYF.

V is TRBV7-2 and J is TRBJ2-3, with TRBD1 as a possible D gene (6 bases). The V and J ends lost 4 bases and 2 bases respectively, with 19 bases between them. Germline V lookup: CDR1 SGHTA, CDR2 FQGNSA. The CDR3 sequence is 17 residues long. The CDR3 sequence is CASSWGQGLGPTDTQYF. CDR3 nucleotides: TGTGCCAGCAGCTGGGGGCAGGGTTTAGGGCCCACAGATACGCAGTATTTT.

The chain uses TRBV5-8 and TRBJ2-1; D not certain. CDR1 is SGHTS, CDR2 YDEGEE, per germline. Trimming pared 4 bases from V and 6 bases from J, leaving 8 bases between. The CDR3 runs to 12 residues. CDR3 in amino acids: CASSALPNEQFF. In DNA, the CDR3 is TGTGCCAGCAGCGCGCTTCCCAATGAGCAGTTCTTC.

CDR3 coding DNA: TGTGCCTGGAGTCCCGGCAGAGACTACGAGCAGTACTTC. Its translation: CAWSPGRDYEQYF. This chain uses TRBV30 with TRBJ2-7; D unresolved. CDR1 GTSNPN and CDR2 SVGIG come from the germline V gene (reference sequence). The V end lost 2 bases, the J end lost 3 bases, and 11 bases lay between the germline ends. The CDR3 totals 13 residues.

The chain joins TRBV5-4 to TRBJ1-2; no clear D gene. V gave up 0 bases and J gave up 5 bases, with 11 bases separating them. CDR3 length: 14 amino acids. CDR1 is SGHNT, CDR2 YYREEE, per germline (reference sequence). This CDR3 is CASSLETVIYGYTF. In nucleotides, the CDR3 is TGTGCCAGCAGCTTGGAGACGGTGATTTATGGCTACACCTTC.

V and J are TRBV28 and TRBJ2-1; weak D call: TRBD1 (7 bases). Germline V CDR1 and CDR2: MDHEN, SYDVKM. This CDR3 is built from 17 residues. V lost 2 bases and J lost 2, with 16 bases in between. CDR3 sequence: CASSLGAGGLPYNEQFF. DNA for the CDR3: TGTGCCAGCAGTTTAGGGGCAGGGGGACTCCCCTACAATGAGCAGTTCTTC.

The J gene is TRBJ2-7, the V gene TRBV28, with 7 bases identical to TRBD1. Trimming at V came to 8 bases and at J to 3 bases, leaving 10 bases not matched to a gene. This CDR3 comprises 14 residues. Germline CDR1 reads MDHEN; CDR2 reads SYDVKM. The CDR3: CASSPGQANYEQYF. CDR3 in DNA: TGTGCCAGCTCCCCAGGACAGGCTAACTACGAGCAGTACTTC.

This clone has a single count. The chain has TRBV13 and TRBJ2-4; D may be TRBD2 (7 bases). The CDR3 is 16 residues long. V was shortened by 2 bases and J by 0 bases, with 11 bases between the two germline ends. The germline V gene encodes CDR1 PRHDT and CDR2 FYEKMQ (reference sequence). DNA of the CDR3: TGTGCCAGCAGCTTATACGGGGGGCGAGCCAAAAACATTCAGTACTTC. It specifies CASSLYGGRAKNIQYF.

J is TRBJ2-6 and V is TRBV6-4, with a tentative D call TRBD2 (5 bases). V lost 2 bases, J lost 3 bases, and 8 bases lay in between. CDR1 is MRHNA and CDR2 is SNTAGT in the germline V gene. This CDR3 is 15 amino acids long. CDR3 in DNA: TGTGCCAGCAGTGACGACGGGGTTGGGGCCAACGTCCTGACTTTC. Protein product: CASSDDGVGANVLTF.

The chain joins TRBV30 to TRBJ2-7, with D tentatively TRBD2 (6 bases). V lost 3 bases and J lost 2, with 14 bases in between. The CDR3 consists of 14 residues. Germline loops: CDR1 GTSNPN, CDR2 SVGIG (reference sequence). As DNA, the CDR3 is TGTGCCTGGAGCCGGGGTAGCGGACCCTACGAGCAGTACTTC. It codes for CAWSRGSGPYEQYF.

The chain is built from TRBV9 and TRBJ2-1, with 11 bases that match TRBD2. CDR1 is SGDLS and CDR2 is YYNGEE in the germline V gene. The CDR3 is made up of 15 amino acids. With 2 bases clipped from V and 9 bases from J, the junction kept 7 bases outside the gene matches. DNA for the CDR3: TGTGCCAGCAGCGTTCGGGCTAGCGGGAGGTCTGAGCAGTTCTTC. Its protein is CASSVRASGRSEQFF.

The chain uses TRBV5-1 and TRBJ2-3; the match to TRBD1 covers 8 bases. The CDR3 extends over 19 amino acids. Germline V gene lookup returns CDR1 SGHRS and CDR2 YFSETQ. V gave up 4 bases and J gave up 3 bases; unmatched junction bases: 19. CDR3 nucleotide sequence: TGCGCCAGCAGCCCCTGGGGCCAAACAGGGGGAGGTCCTACAGATACGCAGTATTTT. Translation gives CASSPWGQTGGGPTDTQYF.

The chain joins TRBV10-3 to TRBJ2-7, with a tentative D call TRBD2 (5 bases). This CDR3 region has 12 residues. Germline assignment: CDR1 ENHRY and CDR2 SYGVKD. The V end was cut by 6 bases, the J end by 2 bases, with 8 bases between. CDR3: CAIRSGPYEQYF. Here the CDR3 DNA reads TGTGCCATCAGGAGCGGACCCTACGAGCAGTACTTC.

The gene calls are TRBV21-1 and TRBJ2-7; the DNA was not compared with TRBD1, the D call given in the table. TRBV21-1 is reported as a pseudogene. There are 14 residues in the CDR3. Here the CDR3 DNA reads TGTGCCGGCTTGGCCCGGGACAGATCCTACGAGCAGTACTTC. Its protein product is CAGLARDRSYEQYF.

V is TRBV4-1 and J is TRBJ2-7; D may be TRBD2 (6 bases). This CDR3 spans 17 amino acids. Germline V CDR1 and CDR2: MGHRA, YSYEKL. Trimming shortened V by 4 bases and J by 3 bases, and 22 bases separated the two germline ends. The CDR3 bases are TGCGCCAGCAGCCTCGGGGCCGTCGGGGCGGGATACTACGAGCAGTACTTC. Translated: CASSLGAVGAGYYEQYF.

The chain carries TRBV11-2 and TRBJ2-3, with a possible D match to TRBD2 (7 bases). The CDR3 loop spans 14 amino acids. Germline lookup yields CDR1 SGHAT and CDR2 FQNNGV. Trimming took off 5 bases at V and 2 bases at J, with 11 bases between the two ends. The CDR3 loop is CASSTGTITDTQYF. CDR3 bases: TGTGCCAGCAGCACAGGGACTATCACAGATACGCAGTATTTT.

The V call is TRBV25-1, the J call TRBJ1-5, with TRBD1 identical over 8 bases. The germline gives CDR1 MGHDK, CDR2 SYGVNS. Trimming took 4 bases from V and 4 from J; bases not matched to a gene: 3. The CDR3 extends over 14 amino acids. The CDR3 DNA sequence: TGTGCCAGCAGTGGATGGACAGGGAATCAGCCCCAGCATTTT. It specifies CASSGWTGNQPQHF.

This chain links TRBV27 with TRBJ1-2; tentative D call: TRBD1 (6 bases). The CDR3 runs 16 residues. Germline V gene lookup returns CDR1 MNHEY and CDR2 SMNVEV (reference sequence). V lost 7 bases, J lost 4 bases, and 22 bases lay in between. CDR3 coding DNA: TGTGCCAGCACCCTAAGGGGGGATGGGACGGGCTATGGCTACACCTTC. This codes for CASTLRGDGTGYGYTF.

The chain joins TRBV6-5 to TRBJ1-2; no clear D gene. Germline CDR1 reads MNHEY; CDR2 reads SVGAGI. This CDR3 spans 14 amino acids. V lost 3 bases to trimming and J lost 6 bases, with 14 bases between them. The CDR3 coding sequence is TGTGCCAGCAGTTATGAGGGCCCTTTACATGGCTACACCTTC. Encoded protein: CASSYEGPLHGYTF.

The chain is built from TRBV9 and TRBJ2-7, with TRBD2 matching 8 bases. This CDR3 is 17 amino acids long. J was trimmed by 2 bases and V by 0 bases; bases with no gene match: 10. Germline lookup yields CDR1 SGDLS and CDR2 YYNGEE. DNA of the CDR3: TGTGCCAGCAGCGTAGGGCCCCGCTTAGCGGGAACCTACGAGCAGTACTTC. Encoded protein: CASSVGPRLAGTYEQYF. The full variable domain, completed using reference TRBV9 and TRBJ2-7, is DSGVTQTPKHLITATGQRVTLRCSPRSGDLSVYWYQQSLDQGLQFLIQYYNGEERAKGNILERFSAQQFPDLHSELNLSSLELGDSALYFCASSVGPRLAGTYEQYFGPGTRLTVT.